This passage covers 4 T cell receptor beta chains from one sample sequenced in a study of blood T cell repertoires in COVID-19. Measured with immunoSEQ multiplex PCR; TCRdb has only the in-frame clones, and not every one. Counted here are about 340,000 clones, about 86% occurring once; the ten biggest clones make up around 3%. Input material: peripheral blood. The receptor source for this set is a man under 40 with active or convalescent COVID-19.

The V and J genes are TRBV6-5 and TRBJ2-7; possible D gene TRBD1, 8 bases. The germline gives CDR1 MNHEY, CDR2 SVGAGI. Trimming pared 6 bases from V and 4 bases from J, leaving 16 bases between. CDR3 size: 14 residues. The CDR3, as DNA: TGTGCCAGCAGCCACAGGGGGGGGAAATACGAGCAGTACTTC. This encodes CASSHRGGKYEQYF.

This chain links TRBV30 with TRBJ1-6; 8 nucleotides line up with TRBD1. This CDR3 region has 14 residues. V gave up 4 bases and J gave up 10 bases; unmatched junction bases: 9. Per the germline V gene, CDR1 is GTSNPN and CDR2 is SVGIG (reference sequence). The DNA for the CDR3 is TGTGCCTGGAACCCGACAGGGGCGGGCTCACCCCTCCACTTT. Protein: CAWNPTGAGSPLHF.

The chain uses TRBV9 and TRBJ2-7; D is uncertain. The V and J ends lost 0 bases and 5 bases respectively, with 12 bases between them. The CDR3 length is 14 residues. Germline CDR1 SGDLS, CDR2 YYNGEE. This CDR3 is CASSVDGSPHEQYF. The CDR3 DNA is TGTGCCAGCAGCGTAGATGGTAGTCCCCACGAGCAGTACTTC. The whole variable domain, filled in from reference TRBV9 and TRBJ2-7, reads DSGVTQTPKHLITATGQRVTLRCSPRSGDLSVYWYQQSLDQGLQFLIQYYNGEERAKGNILERFSAQQFPDLHSELNLSSLELGDSALYFCASSVDGSPHEQYFGPGTRLTVT.

J is TRBJ1-4 and V is TRBV11-3; 9 nucleotides agree with TRBD1. Trimming removed 3 bases from V and 7 bases from J; junction bases left unmatched: 9. Germline CDR1 and CDR2: SGHNT and YENEEA. The CDR3 totals 16 residues. The CDR3 is CASSFGQGIWGEKLFF. The CDR3 nucleotides are TGTGCCAGCAGCTTCGGACAGGGGATTTGGGGTGAAAAACTGTTTTTT. Complete variable domain (other parts from reference TRBV11-3 and TRBJ1-4): EAGVVQSPRYKIIEKKQPVAFWCNPISGHNTLYWYLQNLGQGPELLIRYENEEAVDDSQLPKDRFSAERLKGVDSTLKIQPAELGDSAVYLCASSFGQGIWGEKLFFGSGTQLSVL.